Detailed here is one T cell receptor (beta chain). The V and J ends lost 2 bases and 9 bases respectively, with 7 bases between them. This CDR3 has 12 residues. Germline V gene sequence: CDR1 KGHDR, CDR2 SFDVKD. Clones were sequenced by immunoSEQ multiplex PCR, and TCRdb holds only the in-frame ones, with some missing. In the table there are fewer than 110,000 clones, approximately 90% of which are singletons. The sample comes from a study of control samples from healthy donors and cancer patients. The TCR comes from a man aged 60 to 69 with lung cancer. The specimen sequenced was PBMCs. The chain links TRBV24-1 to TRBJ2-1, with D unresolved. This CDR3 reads CATSDWYGEQFF. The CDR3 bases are TGTGCCACCAGTGATTGGTATGGTGAGCAGTTCTTC.